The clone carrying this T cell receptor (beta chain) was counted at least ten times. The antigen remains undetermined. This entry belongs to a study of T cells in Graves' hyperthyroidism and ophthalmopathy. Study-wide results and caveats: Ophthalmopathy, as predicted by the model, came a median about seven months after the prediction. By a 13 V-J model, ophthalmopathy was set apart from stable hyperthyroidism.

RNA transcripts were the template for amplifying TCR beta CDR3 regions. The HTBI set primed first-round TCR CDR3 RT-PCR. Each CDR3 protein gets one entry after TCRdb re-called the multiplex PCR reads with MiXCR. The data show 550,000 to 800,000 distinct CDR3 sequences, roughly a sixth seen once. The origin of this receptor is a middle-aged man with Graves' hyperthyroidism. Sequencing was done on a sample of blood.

CDR3 loop: CASSGALARQGPSYEQYF. The CDR3, as DNA: TGTGCCAGCAGTGGGGCCCTGGCTCGACAGGGACCCTCCTACGAGCAGTACTTC. This chain uses TRBV28 with TRBJ2-7, with 7 bases matching TRBD1. Germline V gene lookup returns CDR1 MDHEN and CDR2 SYDVKM. V shed 5 bases and J 0 bases; nucleotides not matched to a gene: 16. The CDR3 is 18 residues long.